Below are 30 T cell receptor beta chains sequenced from a single sample in a study of cytomegalovirus exposure and HLA in healthy donors. The PCR used 60 Vbeta and 13 Jbeta primers. TCRdb's table, derived via immunoSEQ multiplex PCR, lists solely in-frame clones and lacks some. The profile shows some 71,000 clones, around 76% of them singletons. The sample was PBMCs. All receptors come from a man aged 18 to 29 in good health and CMV-seronegative.

The chain employs TRBV6-5 and TRBJ1-1, with TRBD1 matching over 7 bases. The CDR3 loop spans 12 amino acids. The V and J ends lost 5 bases and 7 bases, in that order; junction bases with no gene match: 4. Germline CDR1 MNHEY, CDR2 SVGAGI. The CDR3 coding sequence is TGTGCCAGCAGTCAGAGACAGGGTGAAGCTTTCTTT. Translation gives CASSQRQGEAFF.

V and J are TRBV5-1 and TRBJ2-7, with 7 bases matching TRBD1. V lost 2 bases, J lost 2 bases, and 7 bases stayed unmatched. The CDR3 consists of 15 residues. Germline assignment: CDR1 SGHRS and CDR2 YFSETQ. The CDR3 reads CASSFTAGGPYEQYF. DNA of the CDR3: TGCGCCAGCAGCTTCACGGCAGGGGGTCCCTACGAGCAGTACTTC.

The chain has TRBV11-2 and TRBJ2-7; 11 positions match TRBD1. V lost 2 bases to trimming and J lost 7 bases; unmatched junction nucleotides: 7. The CDR3 is 15 amino acids. Germline loops: CDR1 SGHAT, CDR2 FQNNGV. For the CDR3, the DNA is TGTGCCAGCAGCTTAATCGGACAGGGGGCAAATGAGCAGTACGTC. Translated: CASSLIGQGANEQYV.

This rearrangement joins TRBV7-3 to TRBJ2-3; 7 bases line up with TRBD1. The CDR3 loop spans 15 amino acids. Trimming removed 6 bases from V and 3 bases from J; junction bases left unmatched: 9. Germline CDR1 reads SGHTA; CDR2 reads FQGTGA. The CDR3: CASRKTGLRTDTQYF. As DNA, the CDR3 is TGTGCCAGCAGGAAGACAGGGTTGCGGACAGATACGCAGTATTTT.

V gene TRBV27 combines with J gene TRBJ1-5, with TRBD1 identical over 8 bases. Germline V gives CDR1 MNHEY, CDR2 SMNVEV (reference sequence). Trimming at V came to 8 bases and at J to 0 bases, leaving 3 bases not matched to a gene. The CDR3 totals 14 residues. The CDR3: CASWGTGSNQPQHF. The CDR3 DNA follows: TGTGCCAGCTGGGGGACAGGTAGCAATCAGCCCCAGCATTTT.

The chain carries TRBV6-5 and TRBJ1-1; 7 bases agree with TRBD1. Germline V gives CDR1 MNHEY, CDR2 SVGAGI. The CDR3 runs to 13 residues. V shed 6 bases and J 5 bases; nucleotides not matched to a gene: 6. The CDR3 coding sequence is TGTGCCAGCAGGATCGACAGGGTAACTGAAGCTTTCTTT. Its protein product is CASRIDRVTEAFF.

This sequence joins TRBV11-1 and TRBJ2-7, with TRBD2 matching 8 bases. With 5 bases clipped from V and 6 bases from J, the junction kept 6 bases outside the gene matches. The CDR3 has 13 amino acids. Germline V gene lookup returns CDR1 SGHAT and CDR2 FQDESV (reference sequence). The CDR3 DNA reads as TGTGCCAGCAGCCTCGGGACTAGAAGCGAGCAGTACGTC. Protein: CASSLGTRSEQYV.

The chain carries TRBV5-1 and TRBJ1-2, with 7 bases that match TRBD1. Germline V CDR1 and CDR2: SGHRS, YFSETQ. V dropped 0 bases and J dropped 2; count of bases not matched to a gene: 1. CDR3 length: 14 residues. In nucleotides, the CDR3 is TGCGCCAGCAGCTTGGGGGACAGAAACTATGGCTACACCTTC. Residues: CASSLGDRNYGYTF.

This chain links TRBV12-5 with TRBJ2-3; 7 bases map to TRBD2. In germline, CDR1 is LGHNT, CDR2 FRNRAP. The ends lost 9 bases at V and 3 bases at J; junction bases unmatched: 18. There are 17 residues in the CDR3. The CDR3 reads CARDSNWPGGGTDTQYF. CDR3 DNA: TGTGCTAGAGACTCCAATTGGCCTGGCGGGGGTACAGATACGCAGTATTTT.

The chain uses TRBV5-4 and TRBJ2-5, with 7 bases lining up with TRBD1. V shed 2 bases, J shed 1 base, and the junction held 2 bases outside the gene matches. Germline CDR1 reads SGHNT; CDR2 reads YYREEE (reference sequence). The CDR3 length is 14 residues. The CDR3: CASSFRQGQETQYF. The CDR3 DNA follows: TGTGCCAGCAGCTTTAGACAGGGCCAAGAGACCCAGTACTTC.

The rearrangement uses TRBV11-2 and TRBJ2-7; D unresolved. Trimming left V 2 bases short and J 2 bases short, with 7 bases between. The CDR3 is made up of 13 amino acids. Germline V gene lookup returns CDR1 SGHAT and CDR2 FQNNGV. CDR3 nucleotides: TGTGCCAGCAGCTTACACAGTACCTACGAGCAGTACTTC. It specifies CASSLHSTYEQYF.

This clone was detected once. The V and J genes are TRBV7-8 and TRBJ2-2; unclear D gene. CDR1 and CDR2 from the germline V gene are SGHVS and FQNEAQ. V was pared by 1 base and J by 6 bases, with 6 bases between. This CDR3 region has 13 residues. For the CDR3, the DNA is TGTGCCAGCAGCTTAGTGTCCGCCGGGGAGCTGTTTTTT. Protein sequence: CASSLVSAGELFF. Looking up the rest from reference TRBV7-8 and TRBJ2-2 gives the full variable domain: GAGVSQSPRYKVAKRGQDVALRCDPISGHVSLFWYQQALGQGPEFLTYFQNEAQLDKSGLPSDRFFAERPEGSVSTLKIQRTQQEDSAVYLCASSLVSAGELFFGEGSRLTVL.

This clone was observed once. V gene TRBV2 combines with J gene TRBJ1-1, with D uncertain. V lost 4 bases and J lost 0, with 6 bases in between. This CDR3 comprises 13 residues. Germline values: CDR1 SNHLY, CDR2 FYNNEI. CDR3 loop: CASSVYLNTEAFF. The CDR3 region has the DNA TGTGCCAGCAGTGTTTACTTGAACACTGAAGCTTTCTTT.

V and J are TRBV5-1 and TRBJ2-4; 11 positions agree with TRBD2. Germline V gives CDR1 SGHRS, CDR2 YFSETQ. V shed 0 bases, J shed 1 base, and the junction held 3 bases outside the gene matches. The CDR3 is 17 amino acids. DNA for the CDR3: TGCGCCAGCAGCTTGGATTCTAGCGGGGGGGCCAAAAACATTCAGTACTTC. Translated: CASSLDSSGGAKNIQYF.

This rearrangement joins TRBV11-1 to TRBJ2-1; TRBD2 matches 9 bases. Germline loops: CDR1 SGHAT, CDR2 FQDESV (reference sequence). This CDR3 is built from 16 residues. The V segment lost 5 bases and the J segment 3 bases; nucleotides outside the gene matches: 8. CDR3 in amino acids: CASSRIGSGSYNEQFF. The CDR3 DNA is TGTGCCAGCAGCCGAATCGGTAGCGGGAGCTACAATGAGCAGTTCTTC.

The V and J genes are TRBV27 and TRBJ2-3; 10 bases fit TRBD2. The CDR3 sequence is 14 residues long. After removal of 2 bases from V and 6 bases from J, the junction contained 2 bases not matched to a gene. Germline V CDR1 and CDR2: MNHEY, SMNVEV (reference sequence). In nucleotides, the CDR3 is TGTGCCAGCAGTTTAAGGACTAGCGGTGATACGCAGTATTTT. Protein sequence: CASSLRTSGDTQYF.

The chain couples TRBV5-1 to TRBJ2-1; tentative D call: TRBD2 (6 bases). The ends were cut back, 4 bases at V and 7 bases at J, with 18 bases in the middle. The CDR3 extends over 15 amino acids. Germline CDR1 is SGHRS and CDR2 is YFSETQ. Here the CDR3 DNA reads TGCGCCAGCAGCCCGGACCGACCGGGGAGGAATGAGCAGTTCTTC. Amino acid sequence: CASSPDRPGRNEQFF.

The chain is built from TRBV14 and TRBJ1-3, with TRBD1 matching 8 bases. Germline loops: CDR1 SGHDN, CDR2 FVKESK. J gave up 7 bases and V 4 bases, and 0 bases lay outside the gene matches. The CDR3 covers 12 residues. DNA for the CDR3: TGTGCCAGCAGCCGGGACAGGAACACCATATATTTT. Encoded protein: CASSRDRNTIYF.

The rearrangement links TRBV6-1 to TRBJ1-1; 10 bases line up with TRBD1. Germline CDR1 and CDR2: MNHNS and SASEGT. With V trimmed by 4 bases and J by 0 bases, 2 bases remained unmatched. CDR3 length: 15 residues. The CDR3 nucleotides are TGTGCCAGCAGTGGGGGACAGGGGATGAACACTGAAGCTTTCTTT. Protein product: CASSGGQGMNTEAFF.

This clone showed up just once. The rearrangement links TRBV19 to TRBJ1-5; D is unclear. Trimming left V 6 bases short and J 5 bases short, with 11 bases between. Germline loops: CDR1 LNHDA, CDR2 SQIVND (reference sequence). This CDR3 spans 13 amino acids. DNA of the CDR3: TGTGCCAGTAGATCCCCCCCCGATCAGCCCCAGCATTTT. Encoded protein: CASRSPPDQPQHF.

The chain carries TRBV5-1 and TRBJ1-3; D might be TRBD1 (5 bases). Per germline, CDR1 SGHRS and CDR2 YFSETQ. The CDR3 has 17 amino acids. Trimming took 2 bases from V and 2 from J, leaving 17 bases between them. Written as DNA, the CDR3 is TGCGCCAGCAGCTTACGGGCCCAACAGGTTACTGGAAACACCATATATTTT. Its protein is CASSLRAQQVTGNTIYF.

The rearrangement joins TRBV5-6 to TRBJ1-5, with 9 nucleotides matching TRBD1. V lost 0 bases to trimming and J lost 0 bases; unmatched junction nucleotides: 10. CDR1 and CDR2 (germline): SGHDT, YYEEEE. This CDR3 comprises 19 residues. In nucleotides, the CDR3 is TGTGCCAGCAGCTTGGCGGGCAGGGGACAGGGCTATAGCAATCAGCCCCAGCATTTT. Encoded protein: CASSLAGRGQGYSNQPQHF. Complete variable domain (other parts from reference TRBV5-6 and TRBJ1-5): DAGVTQSPTHLIKTRGQQVTLRCSPKSGHDTVSWYQQALGQGPQFIFQYYEEEERQRGNFPDRFSGHQFPNYSSELNVNALLLGDSALYLCASSLAGRGQGYSNQPQHFGDGTRLSIL.

V gene TRBV7-9 combines with J gene TRBJ1-2, with D perhaps TRBD1 (5 bases). The germline gives CDR1 SEHNR, CDR2 FQNEAQ (reference sequence). The CDR3 is 14 amino acids. Trimming took off 6 bases at V and 4 bases at J, with 15 bases between the two ends. The CDR3 bases are TGTGCCAGCAGTCTTAGTGGGACTATCTATGGCTACACCTTC. It yields the protein CASSLSGTIYGYTF. The full variable domain, completed using reference TRBV7-9 and TRBJ1-2, is DTGVSQNPRHKITKRGQNVTFRCDPISEHNRLYWYRQTLGQGPEFLTYFQNEAQLEKSRLLSDRFSAERPKGSFSTLEIQRTEQGDSAMYLCASSLSGTIYGYTFGSGTRLTVV.

This clone was found once. The V and J genes are TRBV6-1 and TRBJ1-5; the match to TRBD1 covers 7 bases. This CDR3 comprises 13 residues. CDR1 and CDR2 (germline): MNHNS, SASEGT. V dropped 10 bases and J dropped 4; count of bases not matched to a gene: 7. For the CDR3, the DNA is TGTGCCACACGACAGGGTTTTAATCAGCCCCAGCATTTT. Protein product: CATRQGFNQPQHF.

The chain is built from TRBV5-4 and TRBJ2-3, with D possibly matching TRBD1 (6 bases). Between the trimmed V and J ends, which lost 3 bases and 3 bases, there was a span of 17 bases. This CDR3 is built from 16 residues. Germline V CDR1 and CDR2: SGHNT, YYREEE (reference sequence). CDR3 nucleotides: TGTGCCAGCAGCTCTGGGGGCAATGGGCCTACAGATACGCAGTATTTT. Translated: CASSSGGNGPTDTQYF.

The gene calls are TRBV7-3 and TRBJ2-1; D is unresolved. V dropped 2 bases and J dropped 8 bases, with 7 bases sitting between them. Per germline, CDR1 SGHTA and CDR2 FQGTGA. CDR3 length equals 12 residues. The CDR3 protein is CASSLHRDEQFF. The CDR3 nucleotides are TGTGCCAGCAGCTTACATCGCGATGAGCAGTTCTTC.

In this sample, this clone turned up a few times. The chain uses TRBV9 and TRBJ2-7; 7 nucleotides match TRBD1. Germline CDR1 SGDLS, CDR2 YYNGEE. The CDR3 sequence is 16 residues long. Germline trimming cut 2 bases from V and 4 bases from J; bases unmatched to any gene: 12. The CDR3 DNA reads TGTGCCAGCAGCGTGGACAGGCAACGTAAGACTTACGAGCAGTACGTC. Protein: CASSVDRQRKTYEQYV.

The gene calls are TRBV18 and TRBJ2-7; D is unclear. V was trimmed by 6 bases and J by 3 bases, leaving 6 bases between them. The CDR3 totals 11 residues. Looked up from germline, CDR1 is KGHSH and CDR2 is LQKENI. The chain's CDR3 is CASSGNYEQYF. The CDR3 coding sequence is TGTGCCAGCTCCGGTAACTACGAGCAGTACTTC.

The chain joins TRBV19 to TRBJ1-6, with 9 positions matching TRBD1. J gave up 9 bases and V 3 bases, and 6 bases lay outside the gene matches. Germline V gene lookup returns CDR1 LNHDA and CDR2 SQIVND (reference sequence). The CDR3 is 15 amino acids. DNA for the CDR3: TGTGCCAGTAGTATCGGGGACAGGGCGGCTTCACCCCTCCACTTT. This codes for CASSIGDRAASPLHF. The entire variable domain, with the rest obtained from reference TRBV19 and TRBJ1-6, is as follows: DGGITQSPKYLFRKEGQNVTLSCEQNLNHDAMYWYRQDPGQGLRLIYYSQIVNDFQKGDIAEGYSVSREKKESFPLTVTSAQKNPTAFYLCASSIGDRAASPLHFGNGTRLTVT.

This clone appeared a single time. This chain uses TRBV15 with TRBJ2-1; 11 bases fit TRBD2. The CDR3 runs 19 residues. V lost 1 base, J lost 0 bases, and 8 bases stayed unmatched. CDR1 and CDR2 from the germline V gene are LNHNV and YYDKDF (reference sequence). In DNA, the CDR3 is TGTGCCACCAGCAGAGTTGGGCTAGCGGGGGGAAGCTCCTACAATGAGCAGTTCTTC. The encoded protein is CATSRVGLAGGSSYNEQFF.